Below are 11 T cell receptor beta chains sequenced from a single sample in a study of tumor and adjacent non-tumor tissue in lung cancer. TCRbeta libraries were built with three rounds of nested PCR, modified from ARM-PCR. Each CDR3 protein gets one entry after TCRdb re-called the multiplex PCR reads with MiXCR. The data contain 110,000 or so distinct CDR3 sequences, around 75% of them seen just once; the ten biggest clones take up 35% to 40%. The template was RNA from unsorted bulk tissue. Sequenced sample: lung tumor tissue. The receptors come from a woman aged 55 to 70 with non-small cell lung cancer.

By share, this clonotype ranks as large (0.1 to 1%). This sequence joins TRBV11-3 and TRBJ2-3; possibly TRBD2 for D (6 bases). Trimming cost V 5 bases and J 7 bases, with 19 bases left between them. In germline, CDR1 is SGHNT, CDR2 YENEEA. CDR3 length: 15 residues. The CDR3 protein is CASSPAGQGGHTQYF. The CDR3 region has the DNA TGTGCCAGCAGCCCCGCCGGGCAGGGAGGTCATACGCAGTATTTT. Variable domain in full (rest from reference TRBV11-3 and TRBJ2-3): EAGVVQSPRYKIIEKKQPVAFWCNPISGHNTLYWYLQNLGQGPELLIRYENEEAVDDSQLPKDRFSAERLKGVDSTLKIQPAELGDSAVYLCASSPAGQGGHTQYFGPGTRLTVL.

The chain's CDR3 is CASSLIGGSDTQYF. The CDR3 DNA reads as TGTGCCAGCAGCTTAATAGGGGGGTCAGATACGCAGTATTTT. This chain connects TRBV7-3 to TRBJ2-3; D assignment may be TRBD1 or TRBD2 (6 bases each). Germline V gives CDR1 SGHTA, CDR2 FQGTGA. Trimming removed 1 base from V and 4 bases from J, with 9 bases in between. The CDR3 covers 14 residues.

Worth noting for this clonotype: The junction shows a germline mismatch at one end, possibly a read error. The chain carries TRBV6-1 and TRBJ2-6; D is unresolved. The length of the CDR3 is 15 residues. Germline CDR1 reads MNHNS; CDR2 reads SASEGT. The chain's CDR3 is CACSTDGSGANVLTF. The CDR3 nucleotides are TGTGCCTGCAGTACCGACGGGTCTGGGGCCAACGTCCTGACTTTC.

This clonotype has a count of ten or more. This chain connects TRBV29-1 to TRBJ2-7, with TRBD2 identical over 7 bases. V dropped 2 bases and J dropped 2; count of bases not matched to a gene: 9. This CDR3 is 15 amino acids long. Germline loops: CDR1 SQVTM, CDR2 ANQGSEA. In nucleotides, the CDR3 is TGCAGCGTTGAACGACTAGCTCAGAGACCCTACGAGCAGTACTTC. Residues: CSVERLAQRPYEQYF.

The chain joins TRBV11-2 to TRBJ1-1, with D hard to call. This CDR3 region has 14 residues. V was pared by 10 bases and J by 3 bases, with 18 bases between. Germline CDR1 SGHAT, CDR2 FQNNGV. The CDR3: CANSLGVGYTEAFF. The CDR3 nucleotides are TGTGCCAATAGCTTAGGAGTAGGGTACACTGAAGCTTTCTTT.

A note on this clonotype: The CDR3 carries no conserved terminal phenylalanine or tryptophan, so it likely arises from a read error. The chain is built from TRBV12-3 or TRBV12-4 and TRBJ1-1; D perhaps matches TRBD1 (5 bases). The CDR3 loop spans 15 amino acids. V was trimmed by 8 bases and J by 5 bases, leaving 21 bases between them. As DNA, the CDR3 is TGTGCCAGCGGGGAGAGGGGAAGAGGCGTAACTGAAGCTTTCTAT. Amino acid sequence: CASGERGRGVTEAFY.

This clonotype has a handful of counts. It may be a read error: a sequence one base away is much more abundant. CDR3 in DNA: TGCAGTGCCCCTCAGGGGGCTGTCTATGACTACACCTTC. It yields the protein CSAPQGAVYDYTF. This chain uses TRBV20-1 with TRBJ1-2; 8 positions match TRBD1. This CDR3 is built from 13 residues. The germline CDR1 and CDR2 sequences are DFQATT and SNEGSKA (reference sequence).

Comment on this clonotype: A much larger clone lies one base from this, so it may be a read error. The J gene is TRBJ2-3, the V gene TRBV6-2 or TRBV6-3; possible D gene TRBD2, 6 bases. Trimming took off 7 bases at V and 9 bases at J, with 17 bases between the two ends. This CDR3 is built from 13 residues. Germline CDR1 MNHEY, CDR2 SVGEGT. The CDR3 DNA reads TGTGCCAGCACCCCGGGACTGGCAAACACGCAGTATTTT. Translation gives CASTPGLANTQYF.

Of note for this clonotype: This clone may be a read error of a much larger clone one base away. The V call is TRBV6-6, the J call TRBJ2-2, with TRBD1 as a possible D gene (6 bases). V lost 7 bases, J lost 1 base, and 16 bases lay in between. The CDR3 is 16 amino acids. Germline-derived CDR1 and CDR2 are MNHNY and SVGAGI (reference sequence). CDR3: CASIAQGLRNTGELFF. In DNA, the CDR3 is TGTGCCAGCATTGCCCAGGGGCTACGGAACACCGGGGAGCTGTTTTTT.

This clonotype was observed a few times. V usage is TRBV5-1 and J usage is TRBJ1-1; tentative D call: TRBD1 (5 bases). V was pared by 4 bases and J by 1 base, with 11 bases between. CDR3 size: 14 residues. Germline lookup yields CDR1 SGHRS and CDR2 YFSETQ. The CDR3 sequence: CASSAQAGNTEAFF. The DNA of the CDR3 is TGCGCCAGCAGCGCACAGGCGGGGAACACTGAAGCTTTCTTT.

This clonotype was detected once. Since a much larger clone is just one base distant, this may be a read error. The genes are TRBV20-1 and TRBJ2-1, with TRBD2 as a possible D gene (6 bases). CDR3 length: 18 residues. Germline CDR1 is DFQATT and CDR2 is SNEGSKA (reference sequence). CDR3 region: CSGRVPPASGPTYNEQFF. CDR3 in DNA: TGCAGTGGTAGAGTTCCCCCGGCCAGCGGGCCGACCTACAATGAGCAGTTCTTC.